This is a list of T cell receptor beta chains from one sample in a study of identical twins. MiXCR, run by TCRdb on the 5' RACE reads, gives a single entry per CDR3 protein. The sample has roughly 250,000 distinct CDR3 sequences; more than 13% are singletons. The sample taken for sequencing was memory (CD45RO+) T cells sorted from blood. The receptors shown here come from a woman between 18 and 30 years old in good health. Both conserved end residues are part of each CDR3. For some rows the clone size is stated as once, few or many, or as a class when expanded; others skip it.

v_call	j_call	clone_size	cdr3_aa
TRBV19	TRBJ2-3	few	CASSIGSGAQYF
TRBV20-1	TRBJ2-1	-	CSAVPNYNEQFF
TRBV6-1	TRBJ2-1	-	CASSVGTYNVQFF
TRBV11-2	TRBJ1-2	-	CASSPFTGDYGYTF
TRBV27	TRBJ2-3	-	CASSFLLAGGAADTQYF
TRBV2	TRBJ2-7	few	CATSPLIASYEQYF
TRBV12-3/TRBV12-4	TRBJ2-3	many	CASSQLAGLTDTQYF
TRBV7-6	TRBJ2-7	-	CASSRGGSVPYEQYF
TRBV20-1	TRBJ2-2	few	CSARELGLNTGELFF
TRBV11-3	TRBJ2-4	-	CASSRMGKNIQYF
TRBV29-1	TRBJ2-1	many	CSVGDRGFHEQFF
TRBV20-1	TRBJ1-1	many	CSASREGAYTEAFF
TRBV27	TRBJ2-5	few	CASSPKRTSGGLQETQYF
TRBV29-1	TRBJ2-5	-	CSVEDTQGSMRSWETQYF
TRBV3-1	TRBJ1-1	few	CASSRQGATEAFF
TRBV5-1	TRBJ1-4	few	CASSPGQGQEKLFF
TRBV6-5	TRBJ2-3	-	CASSYSTSTSSQWQYF
TRBV5-1	TRBJ2-7	-	CASRASGSIISEQYF
TRBV6-2/TRBV6-3	TRBJ2-7	-	CASSTTGNYEQYF
TRBV4-1	TRBJ2-7	few	CASSPDRGSEQYF
TRBV11-2	TRBJ2-1	few	CASSLGGLGKYNEQFF
TRBV18	TRBJ2-3	-	CASSPNSLRSTDTQYF
TRBV10-3	TRBJ2-7	many	CAISEARLGEQYF
TRBV28	TRBJ2-3	few	CASSLAGPDTDTQYF
TRBV20-1	TRBJ1-3	many	CSATGSGNTIYF
TRBV5-1	TRBJ2-1	many	CASSLDAGSSYNEQFF